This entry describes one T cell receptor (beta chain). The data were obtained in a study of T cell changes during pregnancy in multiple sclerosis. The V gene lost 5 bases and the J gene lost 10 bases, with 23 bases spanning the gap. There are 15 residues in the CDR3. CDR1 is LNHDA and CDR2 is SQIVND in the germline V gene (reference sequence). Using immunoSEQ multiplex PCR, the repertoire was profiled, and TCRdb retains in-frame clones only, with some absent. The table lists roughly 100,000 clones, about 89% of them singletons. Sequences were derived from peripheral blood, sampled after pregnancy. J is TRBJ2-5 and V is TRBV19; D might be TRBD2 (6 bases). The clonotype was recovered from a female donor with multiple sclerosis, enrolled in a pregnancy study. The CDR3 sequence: CASSRSPPRGKVQYF. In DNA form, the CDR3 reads TGTGCCAGTAGTCGGAGCCCTCCCCGGGGGAAAGTCCAGTACTTC. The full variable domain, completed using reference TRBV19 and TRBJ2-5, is DGGITQSPKYLFRKEGQNVTLSCEQNLNHDAMYWYRQDPGQGLRLIYYSQIVNDFQKGDIAEGYSVSREKKESFPLTVTSAQKNPTAFYLCASSRSPPRGKVQYFGPGTRLLVL.